This is a list of T cell receptor beta chains from one sample in a study of graft-versus-host responses after intestinal transplantation. No antigen has been identified for these receptors. Method: immunoSEQ multiplex PCR; TCRdb's copy keeps in-frame clones and lacks some. Here the sample spans 30,000 to 40,000 clones, around 94% being singletons. This sample comprised unstimulated CD4+ T cells sorted from spleen or lymph node cells, obtained before transplant. The origin of the receptors is a human donor who was the organ donor for an intestinal transplant. Both conserved end residues are part of each CDR3. The D gene is left open where the match is weak. Size values are once, few and many counts, or a class for expanded clones, and some rows have none.

NA	NA	TRBJ1-3	TRBV5-4	CASSLGGLGASSGNTIYF	TGTGCCAGCAGCTTGGGAGGGTTAGGGGCCAGCTCTGGAAACACCATATATTTT
NA	NA	TRBJ1-5	TRBV6-1	CASTTQINQPQHF	TGTGCCAGCACGACACAGATCAATCAGCCCCAGCATTTT
NA	once	TRBJ1-1	TRBV30	CAWSDQMDTEAFF	TGTGCCTGGAGTGACCAAATGGACACTGAAGCTTTCTTT
TRBD2	NA	TRBJ2-3	TRBV7-2	CASSLGAGVTDTQYF	TGTGCCAGCAGCTTAGGAGCGGGGGTAACAGATACGCAGTATTTT
NA	once	TRBJ2-7	TRBV14	CASSQKNSGQYF	TGTGCCAGCAGCCAAAAAAATTCGGGGCAGTACTTC
NA	NA	TRBJ2-7	TRBV6-5	CASSYPTYEQYF	TGTGCCAGCAGTTATCCCACCTACGAGCAGTACTTC
NA	NA	TRBJ1-4	TRBV10-3	CAISAGGNEKLFF	TGTGCCATCAGTGCCGGAGGTAATGAAAAACTGTTTTTT
TRBD2	once	TRBJ2-1	TRBV5-1	CASSVTSGGLGEQFF	TGCGCCAGCAGCGTAACTAGCGGGGGACTGGGTGAGCAGTTCTTC
NA	NA	TRBJ2-1	TRBV5-4	CASSRTEAPVNEQFF	TGTGCCAGCAGCCGGACAGAGGCGCCGGTCAATGAGCAGTTCTTC
NA	NA	TRBJ2-3	TRBV7-2	CASSWTSGLSTDTQYF	TGTGCCAGCAGCTGGACAAGCGGACTGAGCACAGATACGCAGTATTTT
TRBD1	NA	TRBJ1-2	TRBV6-1	CASSPGTGNGYTF	TGTGCCAGCAGTCCCGGGACAGGGAACGGCTACACCTTC
NA	NA	TRBJ1-1	TRBV30	CAWSFNRLNTEAFF	TGTGCCTGGAGTTTTAACAGGCTGAACACTGAAGCTTTCTTT
TRBD1	NA	TRBJ2-7	TRBV29-1	CSVERTGFGEQYF	TGCAGCGTGGAGAGGACAGGGTTTGGTGAGCAGTACTTC
NA	NA	TRBJ2-1	TRBV9	CASSVGVGSLGHEQFF	TGTGCCAGCAGCGTAGGAGTGGGCTCCTTGGGTCATGAGCAGTTCTTC
NA	NA	TRBJ1-5	TRBV30	CAWSPGGSSNQPQHF	TGTGCCTGGAGCCCGGGGGGGAGCAGCAATCAGCCCCAGCATTTT
NA	NA	TRBJ1-2	TRBV6-1	CASSSTTAYYGYTF	TGTGCCAGCAGTTCAACAACAGCGTACTATGGCTACACCTTC
NA	NA	TRBJ1-1	TRBV18	CASSQMTAWNTEAFF	TGTGCCAGCTCACAAATGACGGCCTGGAACACTGAAGCTTTCTTT
NA	NA	TRBJ1-2	TRBV28	CASSLGSGYTF	TGTGCCAGCAGTTTAGGCAGTGGCTACACCTTC
TRBD2	NA	TRBJ2-2	TRBV7-9	CASSPRTSGGHPTGELFF	TGTGCCAGCAGCCCTCGGACTAGCGGGGGGCACCCAACCGGGGAGCTGTTTTTT
TRBD1	NA	TRBJ2-7	TRBV19	CASKGQGSLEQYF	TGTGCCAGTAAGGGACAGGGGAGTCTCGAGCAGTACTTC
TRBD2	NA	TRBJ2-1	TRBV29-1	CSVALAASYNEQFF	TGCAGCGTCGCACTAGCGGCCTCCTACAATGAGCAGTTCTTC
TRBD1	NA	TRBJ1-5	TRBV7-2	CASSLTGGRGNQPQHF	TGTGCCAGCAGCTTAACAGGGGGCAGGGGCAATCAGCCCCAGCATTTT
NA	NA	TRBJ2-3	TRBV7-3	CASSPGLSTDTQYF	TGTGCCAGCAGCCCCGGGCTCAGCACAGATACGCAGTATTTT
NA	NA	TRBJ1-1	TRBV9	CASREFRGEAFF	TGTGCCAGCAGGGAGTTCAGGGGAGAAGCTTTCTTT
NA	NA	TRBJ2-1	TRBV19	CASSIGGTLKNNEQFF	TGTGCCAGTAGTATAGGTGGGACTCTGAAGAACAATGAGCAGTTCTTC
TRBD1	NA	TRBJ2-7	TRBV6-1	CASSAYWTGGNYEQYF	TGTGCCAGCAGTGCTTATTGGACAGGGGGCAACTACGAGCAGTACTTC
NA	NA	TRBJ2-7	TRBV7-2	CASSLHYYEQYF	TGTGCCAGCAGCCTCCACTACTACGAGCAGTACTTC
NA	NA	TRBJ2-4	TRBV7-2	CASIDRENIQYF	TGTGCCAGCATAGACCGGGAAAACATTCAGTACTTC
TRBD1	few	TRBJ1-5	TRBV6-1	CASSEGTGGLEPQHF	TGTGCCAGCAGTGAAGGGACAGGGGGTCTGGAGCCCCAGCATTTT
NA	NA	TRBJ2-2	TRBV11-2	CASSLGQANTGELFF	TGTGCCAGCAGCTTAGGACAGGCTAACACCGGGGAGCTGTTTTTT
NA	NA	TRBJ2-5	TRBV18	CASSPGLQETQYF	TGTGCCAGCTCACCGGGACTCCAAGAGACCCAGTACTTC
NA	NA	TRBJ2-5	TRBV6-5	CASSYLPNGETQYF	TGTGCCAGCAGTTACTTACCGAACGGAGAGACCCAGTACTTC
TRBD1	once	TRBJ1-2	TRBV27	CASSRLGQGENYGYTF	TGTGCCAGCAGTCGCCTAGGACAGGGGGAAAACTATGGCTACACCTTC
NA	NA	TRBJ2-7	TRBV30	CAWTGTYEQYF	TGTGCCTGGACTGGTACCTACGAGCAGTACTTC
NA	NA	TRBJ1-5	TRBV28	CASSLDGTNQPQHF	TGTGCCAGCAGTTTGGATGGGACCAATCAGCCCCAGCATTTT
NA	NA	TRBJ2-7	TRBV5-1	CASKFDVRSYEQYF	TGCGCCAGCAAGTTCGACGTACGCTCCTACGAGCAGTACTTC
NA	NA	TRBJ1-4	TRBV12-1	CASSFALATNEKLFF	TGTGCCAGCAGCTTTGCGCTTGCAACTAATGAAAAACTGTTTTTT
NA	NA	TRBJ1-2	TRBV6-1	CASSPDSQGYTF	TGTGCCAGCAGTCCGGACAGTCAGGGGTACACCTTC
NA	few	TRBJ1-3	TRBV5-6	CASRGRKYSGNTIYF	TGTGCCAGTCGCGGCAGGAAATACTCTGGAAACACCATATATTTT
NA	NA	TRBJ2-7	TRBV5-6	CASSLWTAYEQYF	TGTGCCAGCAGCTTGTGGACAGCCTACGAGCAGTACTTC
NA	once	TRBJ1-1	TRBV4-3	CASSQDRGVGEAFF	TGCGCCAGCAGCCAAGATCGGGGGGTGGGTGAAGCTTTCTTT
NA	NA	TRBJ2-6	TRBV30	CAWDSKSGANVLTF	TGTGCCTGGGACAGTAAATCTGGGGCCAACGTCCTGACTTTC
NA	NA	TRBJ2-1	TRBV9	CASSAVGLNNEQFF	TGTGCCAGCAGCGCGGTGGGACTCAACAATGAGCAGTTCTTC
TRBD1	NA	TRBJ2-1	TRBV28	CASSFRTGFYNEQFF	TGTGCCAGCAGTTTTCGGACAGGGTTCTACAATGAGCAGTTCTTC
NA	NA	TRBJ1-5	TRBV19	CASSIRRGSSNQPQHF	TGTGCCAGTAGTATTAGGCGGGGATCGAGCAATCAGCCCCAGCATTTT
NA	NA	TRBJ2-7	TRBV5-4	CASSLGASGASYEQYF	TGTGCCAGCAGCTTGGGTGCATCCGGGGCCTCCTACGAGCAGTACTTC
NA	NA	TRBJ1-1	TRBV9	CASSVGAKRTEAFF	TGTGCCAGCAGCGTAGGGGCTAAACGGACTGAAGCTTTCTTT
NA	few	TRBJ2-6	TRBV6-5	CAVSSGANVLTF	TGTGCCGTAAGCTCTGGGGCCAACGTCCTGACTTTC
NA	NA	TRBJ2-7	TRBV18	CASSPPAGSGPSYEQYF	TGTGCCAGCTCACCACCGGCAGGATCCGGACCCTCCTACGAGCAGTACTTC
TRBD1	few	TRBJ2-3	TRBV19	CASRTGGTDTQYF	TGTGCCAGTAGGACAGGGGGCACAGATACGCAGTATTTT
NA	NA	TRBJ2-5	TRBV4-1	CASSQVFGIFEYF	TGCGCCAGCAGCCAAGTATTCGGGATTTTTGAGTACTTC
TRBD1	NA	TRBJ1-2	TRBV5-4	CASSTDLNRGDGYGYTF	TGTGCCAGCAGCACCGACCTTAACAGGGGAGATGGCTATGGCTACACCTTC
NA	NA	TRBJ1-5	TRBV19	CASSIRRQPQHF	TGTGCCAGTAGTATCCGAAGGCAGCCCCAGCATTTT
NA	NA	TRBJ2-7	TRBV10-3	CAISESNEQYF	TGTGCCATCAGTGAGTCGAACGAGCAGTACTTC
NA	NA	TRBJ2-7	TRBV23-1	CASSQYLDRAGEQYF	TGCGCCAGCAGTCAATACCTCGACAGGGCGGGAGAGCAGTACTTC
NA	NA	TRBJ2-7	TRBV27	CASSGRDTGRYEQYF	TGTGCCAGCAGTGGCCGGGACACGGGACGTTACGAGCAGTACTTC
NA	NA	TRBJ1-6	TRBV11-2	CASSLGTRNSPLHF	TGTGCCAGCAGTCTCGGGACACGCAATTCACCCCTCCACTTT
NA	NA	TRBJ2-3	TRBV4-1	CASSPGTGTDTQYF	TGCGCCAGCAGCCCCGGGACGGGCACAGATACGCAGTATTTT
TRBD2	NA	TRBJ2-7	TRBV7-2	CASTVGGGHSYEQYF	TGTGCCAGCACCGTAGGCGGGGGGCACTCCTACGAGCAGTACTTC
NA	NA	TRBJ1-2	TRBV4-3	CASSQATEYGGYTF	TGCGCCAGCAGCCAAGCAACAGAGTACGGTGGCTACACCTTC